This is a list of T cell receptor beta chains from one sample in a study of beta chain features in type 1 diabetes. Method: immunoSEQ multiplex PCR; TCRdb's copy keeps in-frame clones and lacks some. The sample shows almost 350,000 clones, roughly 9% of them seen only once. Sequenced material: central memory CD4+ T cells from blood. The receptors stem from a man younger than 40 with type 1 diabetes. Both conserved end residues are part of each CDR3. A D gene is named only where the DNA matches it firmly. Clone sizes are given selectively: once, few, many, or a class where the clone is expanded.

J,V,D,size,DNA,CDR3
TRBJ1-2,TRBV6-5,NA,few,TGTGCCAGCAGTTACGGAGGGAAGGGCGGCTACACCTTC,CASSYGGKGGYTF
TRBJ1-1,TRBV5-1,NA,NA,TGCGCCAGCAGCTTGGACGGCAAGAACACTGAAGCTTTCTTT,CASSLDGKNTEAFF
TRBJ2-7,TRBV7-2,NA,few,TGTGCCAGCAGCCCCCAGGCGATCTCGGGGGAGCAGTACTTC,CASSPQAISGEQYF
TRBJ2-1,TRBV6-5,TRBD2,NA,TGTGCCAGCAGTATTAGCGGGCATGAGCAGTTCTTC,CASSISGHEQFF
TRBJ2-7,TRBV5-1,TRBD2,few,TGCGCCAGCAGCCTCCTAGCGGGGGCCCGTGACGAGCAGTACTTC,CASSLLAGARDEQYF
TRBJ2-4,TRBV11-2,NA,few,TGTGCCAGCAGCTTAGACAGGGGCAGCATTCAGTACTTC,CASSLDRGSIQYF
TRBJ2-2,TRBV7-7,NA,NA,TGTGCTAGCAGCTTAGAGGCGACCGGGGAGCTGTTTTTT,CASSLEATGELFF
TRBJ1-2,TRBV28,TRBD1,few,TGTGCCAGCAGGTCGACAGGGATGTATGGCTACACCTTC,CASRSTGMYGYTF
TRBJ2-1,TRBV28,TRBD1,few,TGTGCCAGCAGTTTCCGAGCAGGGGGCGCGGAGGCTTTCTCCTACAATGAGCAGTTCTTC,CASSFRAGGAEAFSYNEQFF
TRBJ1-1,TRBV10-3,NA,few,TGTGCCATCAGTGGGGTGAGGAACACTGAAGCTTTCTTT,CAISGVRNTEAFF
TRBJ2-5,TRBV7-2,NA,NA,TGTGCCAGCAGCCTAGCCCAAGAGACCCAGTACTTC,CASSLAQETQYF
TRBJ1-2,TRBV6-5,TRBD1,few,TGTGCCAGCACTAACGACAGGGATAACTATGGCTACACCTTC,CASTNDRDNYGYTF
TRBJ1-4,TRBV11-2,NA,many,TGTGCCAGTTCCGGGATCGGGGTAACTAATGAAAAACTGTTTTTT,CASSGIGVTNEKLFF
TRBJ2-1,TRBV6-5,NA,few,TGTGCCAGCAGTACCCTCCTGGGGCTAATAAATGAGCAGTTCTTC,CASSTLLGLINEQFF
TRBJ2-6,TRBV4-3,NA,NA,TGCGCCAGCAGCCAAGATTTTGCCGGGGGCACGGCCAACGTCCTGACTTTC,CASSQDFAGGTANVLTF
TRBJ2-7,TRBV7-2,TRBD2,few,TGTGCCAGCAGCTTACCTAGCGGGGGGAGCGAGCAGTACTTC,CASSLPSGGSEQYF
TRBJ2-7,TRBV6-6,NA,NA,TGTGCCAGCAGCGGAGCGGGCAGCTCCTACGAGCAGTACTTC,CASSGAGSSYEQYF
TRBJ2-5,TRBV2,NA,few,TGTGCCAGCGGGACCGCGGTGGGGGAGACCCAGTACTTC,CASGTAVGETQYF
TRBJ2-1,TRBV6-5,TRBD1,few,TGTGCCAGCAGCCACCCGGACAGGGAAATAAATGAGCAGTTCTTC,CASSHPDREINEQFF
TRBJ1-1,TRBV6-6,NA,few,TGTGCCAGCAGCCGCCTTACGAACACTGAAGCTTTCTTT,CASSRLTNTEAFF
TRBJ2-2,TRBV21-1,NA,NA,TGTGCCAGCAGCAAAGTTTCTCGCGAGAAGCTGTTTTTT,CASSKVSREKLFF
TRBJ2-5,TRBV10-3,NA,NA,TGTGCCATCAGTGAGCAAAATAACCAAGAGACCCAGTACTTC,CAISEQNNQETQYF